One and the same sample provided the 32 T cell receptor beta chains below, sequenced in a study of shared clonotypes between healthy human individuals. Produced via immunoSEQ multiplex PCR; TCRdb's table is partial and in-frame only. Of some 2 million clones listed, 85% to 95% are singletons. Material for sequencing was naive CD4+ T cells sorted from blood. The subset here: CD45RA+ positively selected. The source of these receptors is a man in his late teens or twenties in good health.

V is TRBV10-3 and J is TRBJ1-6; tentatively, D is TRBD1 (5 bases). Trimming removed 3 bases at V and 14 bases at J, with 14 bases between. This CDR3 region has 13 residues. The germline CDR1 and CDR2 sequences are ENHRY and SYGVKD. CDR3 in amino acids: CAISDSLVGALHF. The CDR3 DNA reads as TGTGCCATCAGTGACAGCCTTGTAGGGGCCCTCCACTTT.

The chain employs TRBV5-1 and TRBJ1-5; D not resolved. V lost 2 bases, J lost 10 bases, and 16 bases lay in between. Germline CDR1 reads SGHRS; CDR2 reads YFSETQ. This CDR3 has 14 amino acids. CDR3 residues: CASSLGGWSDPQHF. The CDR3 coding sequence is TGCGCCAGCAGCTTAGGAGGTTGGAGTGACCCCCAGCATTTT.

Only one count was recorded for this clone. V usage is TRBV19 and J usage is TRBJ2-4; D gene unclear. Trimming removed 6 bases at V and 7 bases at J, with 16 bases between. Germline CDR1 is LNHDA and CDR2 is SQIVND (reference sequence). The length of the CDR3 is 14 residues. CDR3 loop: CASSQPAGRNIQYF. For the CDR3, the DNA is TGTGCCAGTAGCCAGCCGGCCGGTAGGAACATTCAGTACTTC.

This rearrangement joins TRBV10-3 to TRBJ2-1, with D unclear. CDR3 length: 12 residues. V was pared by 4 bases and J by 8 bases, with 9 bases between. CDR1 and CDR2 from the germline V gene are ENHRY and SYGVKD. The CDR3 loop reads CAISGRVDEQFF. The CDR3 nucleotides are TGTGCCATCAGTGGCCGTGTGGATGAGCAGTTCTTC.

V usage is TRBV4-1 and J usage is TRBJ1-1, with a possible D match to TRBD1 (6 bases). The CDR3 spans 14 residues. Looked up from germline, CDR1 is MGHRA and CDR2 is YSYEKL. Trimming removed 0 bases from V and 4 bases from J, with 9 bases in between. The CDR3 coding sequence is TGCGCCAGCAGCCAAGAACAGGGAGGCACTGAAGCTTTCTTT. It codes for CASSQEQGGTEAFF.

V usage is TRBV5-1 and J usage is TRBJ2-3; D is unresolved. V was trimmed by 3 bases and J by 2 bases, leaving 13 bases between them. CDR1 SGHRS and CDR2 YFSETQ come from the germline V gene. The CDR3 contains 15 residues. In DNA, the CDR3 is TGCGCCAGCAGCTATATCGGGCTATTCACAGATACGCAGTATTTT. Its translation: CASSYIGLFTDTQYF.

The chain combines TRBV14 with TRBJ2-5; TRBD2 aligns across 7 bases. Germline V gene sequence: CDR1 SGHDN, CDR2 FVKESK. V gave up 0 bases and J gave up 5 bases; unmatched junction bases: 6. The CDR3 consists of 15 residues. Written as DNA, the CDR3 is TGTGCCAGCAGCCAAGATCCTGGGGGGGTGGAGACCCAGTACTTC. Translating gives CASSQDPGGVETQYF.

This chain links TRBV30 with TRBJ1-6; possibly TRBD1 for D (5 bases). Germline-derived CDR1 and CDR2 are GTSNPN and SVGIG (reference sequence). Trimming removed 3 bases from V and 8 bases from J, with 11 bases in between. The CDR3 is made up of 13 amino acids. This CDR3 reads CAWSQGAYSPLHF. The CDR3 DNA is TGTGCCTGGAGCCAAGGGGCCTATTCACCCCTCCACTTT.

The genes are TRBV4-2 and TRBJ1-3, with TRBD1 matching 9 bases. The germline CDR1 and CDR2 sequences are LGHNA and YNFKEQ. The CDR3 totals 15 residues. V gave up 5 bases and J gave up 4 bases; unmatched junction bases: 6. The CDR3 loop reads CASSLGTGKGNTIYF. For the CDR3, the DNA is TGTGCCAGCAGCTTGGGGACAGGGAAAGGAAACACCATATATTTT.

This clone came up once. The chain combines TRBV6-5 with TRBJ1-2; 8 nucleotides align to TRBD1. In germline, CDR1 is MNHEY, CDR2 SVGAGI. CDR3 length: 15 residues. With 2 bases clipped from V and 5 bases from J, the junction kept 7 bases outside the gene matches. CDR3 sequence: CASSYGQGGKYGYTF. CDR3 sequence (DNA): TGTGCCAGCAGTTACGGACAGGGCGGTAAATATGGCTACACCTTC.

Concerning this clone itself: Other DNA sequences from this sample encode an identical CDR3 as well. V gene TRBV27 combines with J gene TRBJ2-7; D unresolved. Germline loops: CDR1 MNHEY, CDR2 SMNVEV (reference sequence). V lost 0 bases and J lost 2, with 5 bases in between. The CDR3 loop spans 13 amino acids. CDR3 in amino acids: CASSLSPPYEQYF. In DNA form, the CDR3 reads TGTGCCAGCAGTTTATCCCCCCCCTACGAGCAGTACTTC.

The CDR3 DNA follows: TGCGCCAGCAGCTTGGTCATCGGCACTGAAGCTTTCTTT. Encoded protein: CASSLVIGTEAFF. This chain uses TRBV5-1 with TRBJ1-1; D is unresolved. Deletions cut 0 bases from V and 4 bases from J, with 7 bases between. The CDR3 spans 13 residues. Germline CDR1 and CDR2: SGHRS and YFSETQ. The entire variable domain, with the rest obtained from reference TRBV5-1 and TRBJ1-1, is as follows: KAGVTQTPRYLIKTRGQQVTLSCSPISGHRSVSWYQQTPGQGLQFLFEYFSETQRNKGNFPGRFSGRQFSNSRSEMNVSTLELGDSALYLCASSLVIGTEAFFGQGTRLTVV.

This chain joins TRBV2 and TRBJ2-7, with 7 positions matching TRBD1. Trimming removed 3 bases from V and 7 bases from J; junction bases left unmatched: 15. The CDR3 extends over 16 amino acids. The germline gives CDR1 SNHLY, CDR2 FYNNEI. CDR3 coding DNA: TGTGCCAGCAGTGATCGGCCCACAGGGGCCCCGAGTGAGCAGTACTTC. Residues: CASSDRPTGAPSEQYF. The full variable domain, rest sourced from reference TRBV2 and TRBJ2-7, is EPEVTQTPSHQVTQMGQEVILRCVPISNHLYFYWYRQILGQKVEFLVSFYNNEISEKSEIFDDQFSVERPDGSNFTLKIRSTKLEDSAMYFCASSDRPTGAPSEQYFGPGTRLTVT.

This chain joins TRBV28 and TRBJ2-3; a weak D match, TRBD2 (7 bases). This CDR3 is built from 19 residues. Germline assignment: CDR1 MDHEN and CDR2 SYDVKM. Trimming took off 2 bases at V and 2 bases at J, with 23 bases between the two ends. The CDR3 loop is CASSLALRGGLSFTDTQYF. The CDR3 DNA reads TGTGCCAGCAGTTTAGCCCTCCGCGGGGGCCTTTCGTTCACAGATACGCAGTATTTT.

The chain carries TRBV9 and TRBJ2-2; TRBD2 matches 9 bases. Per the germline V gene, CDR1 is SGDLS and CDR2 is YYNGEE. J lost 5 bases, V lost 1 base, and 3 bases had no gene match. This CDR3 is 15 amino acids long. DNA for the CDR3: TGTGCCAGCAGCGTATCTAGCGGGAAAACCGGGGAGCTGTTTTTT. Protein: CASSVSSGKTGELFF.

The chain couples TRBV27 to TRBJ1-6; D ambiguous. Trimming took off 4 bases at V and 7 bases at J, with 8 bases between the two ends. Germline CDR1 MNHEY, CDR2 SMNVEV (reference sequence). The CDR3 loop spans 13 amino acids. CDR3 sequence reads: CASSSEDNSPLHF. DNA for the CDR3: TGTGCCAGCAGTTCCGAGGACAATTCACCCCTCCACTTT.

The CDR3 sequence: CASSQGGSYNEQFF. The DNA of the CDR3 is TGTGCCAGCAGTCAGGGTGGCTCCTACAATGAGCAGTTCTTC. The rearrangement links TRBV9 to TRBJ2-1, with D tentatively TRBD1 (5 bases). The ends were cut back, 5 bases at V and 0 bases at J, with 9 bases in the middle. Germline-derived CDR1 and CDR2 are SGDLS and YYNGEE. The CDR3 loop spans 14 amino acids.

This clone was seen just once. The CDR3 loop reads CASSSRDRHTDTQYF. The CDR3 nucleotides are TGTGCCAGCAGCTCCCGGGACAGACACACAGATACGCAGTATTTT. This chain joins TRBV5-4 and TRBJ2-3; 7 nucleotides match TRBD1. Germline V gives CDR1 SGHNT, CDR2 YYREEE (reference sequence). The CDR3 spans 15 residues. The ends lost 3 bases at V and 2 bases at J; junction bases unmatched: 6.

The gene calls are TRBV6-5 and TRBJ2-1; D uncertain. V dropped 6 bases and J dropped 9 bases, with 12 bases sitting between them. In germline, CDR1 is MNHEY, CDR2 SVGAGI. The CDR3 is 12 residues long. The CDR3 protein is CASRRNFGEQFF. CDR3 sequence (DNA): TGTGCCAGCAGGAGGAATTTCGGTGAGCAGTTCTTC.

The chain carries TRBV6-6 and TRBJ1-5; unclear D gene. This CDR3 region has 14 residues. In germline, CDR1 is MNHNY, CDR2 SVGAGI (reference sequence). Trimming pared 8 bases from V and 5 bases from J, leaving 16 bases between. CDR3: CASRGSDPDQPQHF. The CDR3 DNA is TGTGCCAGCCGAGGGTCCGACCCCGATCAGCCCCAGCATTTT.

This chain joins TRBV10-3 and TRBJ2-3; TRBD1 agrees at 8 bases. Germline trimming cut 11 bases from V and 5 bases from J; bases unmatched to any gene: 12. This CDR3 region has 14 residues. Germline assignment: CDR1 ENHRY and CDR2 SYGVKD. DNA of the CDR3: TGTGCCGCCCAGGACAGGGCCGCAGGAGATACGCAGTATTTT. Its translation: CAAQDRAAGDTQYF.

This chain joins TRBV4-3 and TRBJ2-1; D possibly corresponds to TRBD1 (6 bases). CDR3 size: 15 residues. Trimming took off 4 bases at V and 2 bases at J, with 12 bases between the two ends. Germline values: CDR1 LGHNA, CDR2 YSLEER. This CDR3 reads CASSLLRGPYNEQFF. The CDR3 DNA follows: TGCGCCAGCAGCCTCCTCAGGGGACCCTACAATGAGCAGTTCTTC.

The chain joins TRBV6-1 to TRBJ1-3; D is unresolved. The germline V and J ends were trimmed by 6 bases and 0 bases, with 9 bases remaining between them. The CDR3 has 14 amino acids. CDR1 and CDR2 from the germline V gene are MNHNS and SASEGT. In DNA form, the CDR3 reads TGTGCCAGCAGCGGTCCGAGCTCTGGAAACACCATATATTTT. Protein: CASSGPSSGNTIYF.

V usage is TRBV10-3 and J usage is TRBJ2-5; possible D gene TRBD2, 7 bases. Germline V gives CDR1 ENHRY, CDR2 SYGVKD. V was cut by 3 bases and J by 5 bases, with 16 bases left in between. The CDR3 has 15 amino acids. CDR3 sequence reads: CAISDYGGGRETQYF. CDR3 nucleotide sequence: TGTGCCATCAGTGACTACGGCGGGGGCAGGGAGACCCAGTACTTC.

This chain connects TRBV7-9 to TRBJ2-7, with D perhaps being TRBD1 or TRBD2 (6 bases each). Trimming pared 2 bases from V and 2 bases from J, leaving 19 bases between. The CDR3 is 17 amino acids. CDR1 is SEHNR, CDR2 FQNEAQ, per germline (reference sequence). CDR3 region: CASSLPLGAGWTYEQYF. CDR3 sequence (DNA): TGTGCCAGCAGCTTACCCCTGGGGGCGGGATGGACCTACGAGCAGTACTTC.

The chain is built from TRBV7-9 and TRBJ1-1; no clear D. This CDR3 is 17 amino acids long. Trimming took off 6 bases at V and 1 base at J, with 21 bases between the two ends. Germline-derived CDR1 and CDR2 are SEHNR and FQNEAQ (reference sequence). In DNA, the CDR3 is TGTGCCAGCAGTTTTACCGGGCGCCAGGCCCCGAACACTGAAGCTTTCTTT. Translation: CASSFTGRQAPNTEAFF.

The J gene is TRBJ2-2, the V gene TRBV7-9, with unresolved D. Trimming removed 4 bases at V and 2 bases at J, with 11 bases between. This CDR3 region has 15 residues. Germline CDR1 reads SEHNR; CDR2 reads FQNEAQ (reference sequence). The CDR3 region is CASSYQRTNTGELFF. CDR3 nucleotides: TGTGCCAGCAGCTATCAGAGAACCAACACCGGGGAGCTGTTTTTT.

The CDR3 DNA is TGTGCCAGCAGCCTCAGATACGAGCAGTACTTC. It specifies CASSLRYEQYF. The V gene is TRBV2, the J gene TRBJ2-7, with unresolved D. Germline V lookup: CDR1 SNHLY, CDR2 FYNNEI. The CDR3 loop spans 11 amino acids. V lost 6 bases and J lost 4, with 7 bases in between.

V and J are TRBV5-5 and TRBJ2-3; 8 bases are a match to TRBD2. V lost 4 bases and J lost 5; bases outside the gene matches: 12. Germline lookup yields CDR1 SGHKS and CDR2 YYEKEE (reference sequence). CDR3 length: 16 residues. The CDR3 sequence is CASSPGGVAGVDTQYF. The CDR3 DNA reads as TGTGCCAGCAGCCCGGGAGGGGTGGCGGGAGTAGATACGCAGTATTTT.

The chain joins TRBV7-9 to TRBJ1-6; 7 nucleotides agree with TRBD1. J was trimmed by 7 bases and V by 4 bases; bases with no gene match: 4. From germline, CDR1 is SEHNR and CDR2 FQNEAQ (reference sequence). This CDR3 is 14 amino acids long. CDR3 loop: CASSSGQLNSPLHF. Here the CDR3 DNA reads TGTGCCAGCAGCTCGGGACAGTTAAATTCACCCCTCCACTTT.

The chain links TRBV6-1 to TRBJ2-7; no reliable D call. The ends were cut back, 1 base at V and 2 bases at J, with 9 bases in the middle. Germline assignment: CDR1 MNHNS and CDR2 SASEGT. The CDR3 is 14 amino acids. Written as DNA, the CDR3 is TGTGCCAGCAGTGAAGTCCCGTCCACCTACGAGCAGTACTTC. Protein sequence: CASSEVPSTYEQYF.

V gene TRBV7-2 combines with J gene TRBJ2-7; 7 positions match TRBD2. J lost 2 bases, V lost 5 bases, and 9 bases had no gene match. The CDR3 has 15 residues. The V gene's germline CDR1 is SGHTA and CDR2 FQGNSA. Written as DNA, the CDR3 is TGTGCCAGCAGCGTTTCCGGGACTAACGCCTACGAGCAGTACTTC. Protein sequence: CASSVSGTNAYEQYF.